Listed here are 7 T cell receptor beta chains from one sample, sequenced in a study of beta chain features in type 1 diabetes. The whole isolated RNA underwent reverse transcription, so sequencing captured expressed TCRB transcripts. Libraries were prepared by immunoSEQ multiplex PCR; TCRdb keeps only in-frame clonotypes and omits some of them. The sample carries 360,000 or so clones, 15% to 20% recorded once. The source material was naive CD4+ T cells from blood. Receptors were obtained from a woman aged 18-29 years in good health.

This clone was detected a few times. The rearrangement uses TRBV29-1 and TRBJ2-5, with a tentative D call TRBD1 (7 bases). Deletions cut 6 bases from V and 3 bases from J, with 14 bases between. This CDR3 spans 13 amino acids. Germline lookup yields CDR1 SQVTM and CDR2 ANQGSEA. CDR3 in amino acids: CSVIGGGEETQYF. The CDR3 DNA sequence: TGCAGCGTCATAGGGGGCGGGGAAGAGACCCAGTACTTC.

The sample holds a few counts of this clone. The chain couples TRBV27 to TRBJ2-2; 7 bases match TRBD1. The germline V gene has CDR1 MNHEY and CDR2 SMNVEV (reference sequence). CDR3 length: 14 residues. V lost 7 bases, J lost 4 bases, and 6 bases stayed unmatched. This CDR3 is CASTRQGGTGELFF. CDR3 bases: TGTGCCAGCACCCGACAGGGCGGCACCGGGGAGCTGTTTTTT.

The J gene is TRBJ1-1, the V gene TRBV18; the match to TRBD1 covers 8 bases. The CDR3 has 13 amino acids. Trimming took 5 bases from V and 8 from J; bases not matched to a gene: 7. Germline CDR1 is KGHSH and CDR2 is LQKENI. CDR3 sequence: CASSSTGGREAFF. CDR3 DNA sequence: TGTGCCAGCTCATCCACAGGGGGGCGAGAAGCTTTCTTT.

The sample holds a few counts of this clone. V is TRBV7-2 and J is TRBJ2-3; TRBD2 agrees at 7 bases. V lost 6 bases, J lost 6 bases, and 9 bases stayed unmatched. The CDR3 contains 14 residues. Looked up from germline, CDR1 is SGHTA and CDR2 is FQGNSA. The CDR3 region is CASSGRGSGDTQYF. The CDR3 coding sequence is TGTGCCAGCAGTGGGCGGGGGTCGGGTGATACGCAGTATTTT. Variable domain in full (rest from reference TRBV7-2 and TRBJ2-3): GAGVSQSPSNKVTEKGKDVELRCDPISGHTALYWYRQSLGQGLEFLIYFQGNSAPDKSGLPSDRFSAERTGGSVSTLTIQRTQQEDSAVYLCASSGRGSGDTQYFGPGTRLTVL.

The CDR3 loop reads CASSVAGTYEQYF. The CDR3, as DNA: TGTGCCAGCAGTGTAGCTGGAACCTACGAGCAGTACTTC. This rearrangement joins TRBV7-9 to TRBJ2-7, with D unresolved. The CDR3 runs 13 residues. The germline V gene encodes CDR1 SEHNR and CDR2 FQNEAQ (reference sequence). V was clipped by 6 bases and J by 2 bases, with 11 bases between them.

The rearrangement uses TRBV7-9 and TRBJ2-7; 13 bases are shared with TRBD2. The germline CDR1 and CDR2 sequences are SEHNR and FQNEAQ (reference sequence). V dropped 5 bases and J dropped 4; count of bases not matched to a gene: 5. CDR3 length equals 15 residues. CDR3 bases: TGTGCCAGCAGCAAACCGGGACTAGCGGGGTACGAGCAGTACTTC. Its translation: CASSKPGLAGYEQYF.

CDR3 sequence reads: CAISDPSGSPETQYF. In DNA, the CDR3 is TGTGCCATCAGTGACCCTAGCGGGAGTCCGGAGACCCAGTACTTC. V usage is TRBV10-3 and J usage is TRBJ2-5, with 10 nucleotides matching TRBD2. Germline CDR1 ENHRY, CDR2 SYGVKD. This CDR3 is built from 15 residues. Trimming removed 3 bases from V and 5 bases from J; junction bases left unmatched: 6.